The 2 T cell receptor beta chains below all came from one sample that was sequenced in a study of blood T cell repertoires in COVID-19. Only in-frame clones appear in the TCRdb table, and some are missing; sequencing was by immunoSEQ multiplex PCR. The sample has approximately 400,000 clones, more than 75% seen once. Sequenced input: peripheral blood. The receptors were sampled from a human donor with acute or convalescent COVID-19. The donor label of this sample is uncertain.

In the case of this clone: Other DNA sequences within the sample encode an identical CDR3. The chain employs TRBV6-5 and TRBJ1-2, with 11 nucleotides matching TRBD1. Germline lookup yields CDR1 MNHEY and CDR2 SVGAGI. V gave up 5 bases and J gave up 4 bases; unmatched junction bases: 3. The length of the CDR3 is 14 residues. The CDR3 nucleotides read TGTGCCAGCAGTCCGGACAGGGGGCCCTATGGCTACACCTTC. Translating gives CASSPDRGPYGYTF.

This chain uses TRBV5-1 with TRBJ1-2; tentative D call: TRBD1 (6 bases). V was clipped by 6 bases and J by 6 bases, with 12 bases between them. CDR1 is SGHRS, CDR2 YFSETQ, per germline. This CDR3 contains 12 residues. In nucleotides, the CDR3 is TGCGCCAGCAAGGGGGACACCCATGGCTACACCTTC. It specifies CASKGDTHGYTF.